The 21 T cell receptor beta chains below come from one sample, sequenced in a study of T cell repertoires in cytomegalovirus infection. One entry per CDR3 protein results from TCRdb running MiXCR on the reads. Of 200,000 to 300,000 distinct CDR3 sequences in the sample, approximately 9% were seen once. The sample consisted of PBMCs. These receptors were collected from a human donor in good health (CMV status not recorded). Some clones in this sample may be carry-over from other donors' samples.

This clonotype was recorded many times. The chain uses TRBV11-2 and TRBJ2-1; possible D gene TRBD2, 6 bases. CDR1 and CDR2 (germline): SGHAT, FQNNGV. V was trimmed by 0 bases and J by 4 bases, leaving 13 bases between them. CDR3 size: 16 residues. This chain's CDR3 is CASSLDRLAAYNEQFF. CDR3 DNA: TGTGCCAGCAGCTTAGATCGATTAGCGGCATACAATGAGCAGTTCTTC.

This clonotype has at least ten counts. The chain is built from TRBV7-2 and TRBJ2-7; tentatively, D is TRBD1 or TRBD2 (5 bases each). The V gene's germline CDR1 is SGHTA and CDR2 FQGNSA. V was cut by 5 bases and J by 5 bases, with 13 bases left in between. The CDR3 sequence is 13 residues long. This CDR3 is CASSQYGAHEQYF. The CDR3, as DNA: TGTGCCAGCAGCCAATACGGGGCCCACGAGCAGTACTTC. Drawing the rest from reference TRBV7-2 and TRBJ2-7, the complete variable domain is GAGVSQSPSNKVTEKGKDVELRCDPISGHTALYWYRQSLGQGLEFLIYFQGNSAPDKSGLPSDRFSAERTGGSVSTLTIQRTQQEDSAVYLCASSQYGAHEQYFGPGTRLTVT.

This clonotype appeared many times. This chain links TRBV7-2 with TRBJ1-1, with TRBD1 as a possible D gene (5 bases). The CDR3 is 15 residues long. The germline gives CDR1 SGHTA, CDR2 FQGNSA. The V gene lost 4 bases and the J gene lost 4 bases, with 16 bases spanning the gap. CDR3 residues: CASSSSGRGITEAFF. CDR3 nucleotides: TGTGCCAGCAGCTCCTCCGGCCGGGGCATCACTGAAGCTTTCTTT.

This clonotype was detected ten times or more. The chain links TRBV28 to TRBJ2-2; 9 bases are a match to TRBD2. The CDR3 is made up of 15 amino acids. V lost 6 bases to trimming and J lost 7 bases; unmatched junction nucleotides: 9. Germline V gives CDR1 MDHEN, CDR2 SYDVKM. In DNA, the CDR3 is TGTGCCAGCAGCCGTAGCGGGGGAATGGGCGGGGAGCTGTTTTTT. It is translated as CASSRSGGMGGELFF.

This clonotype was seen repeatedly, ten times or more. The chain uses TRBV28 and TRBJ2-5, with 9 bases lining up with TRBD1. Germline CDR1 is MDHEN and CDR2 is SYDVKM. With 6 bases clipped from V and 3 bases from J, the junction kept 2 bases outside the gene matches. This CDR3 comprises 13 residues. The CDR3 DNA is TGTGCCAGCAGGACAGGGGGTAAAGAGACCCAGTACTTC. Translation gives CASRTGGKETQYF.

The CDR3 DNA follows: TGCGCCAGCAGTTGGGGGGCCAAAAACATTCAGTACTTC. Translated: CASSWGAKNIQYF. The chain uses TRBV5-1 and TRBJ2-4, with D perhaps given as TRBD1 or TRBD2 (5 bases each). CDR3 length: 13 amino acids. Trimming pared 5 bases from V and 1 base from J, leaving 7 bases between. The germline V gene encodes CDR1 SGHRS and CDR2 YFSETQ.

The V call is TRBV11-2, the J call TRBJ2-3; D not resolved. This CDR3 comprises 12 residues. Germline V gene data show CDR1 as SGHAT and CDR2 as FQNNGV. The V gene lost 5 bases and the J gene lost 8 bases, with 11 bases spanning the gap. CDR3 nucleotide sequence: TGTGCCAGCAGCCTTCTAGTGGGTACGCAGTATTTT. Translation gives CASSLLVGTQYF.

This clonotype has a count of ten or more. The rearrangement links TRBV7-2 to TRBJ2-1; 8 positions match TRBD2. Per the germline V gene, CDR1 is SGHTA and CDR2 is FQGNSA. Losses at the gene ends were 6 bases for V and 6 bases for J; bases not matched to a gene: 7. This CDR3 contains 14 residues. The CDR3 DNA reads as TGTGCCAGCAGGATTTCCGGGACTAGCAATGAGCAGTTCTTC. Protein sequence: CASRISGTSNEQFF.

This clonotype was detected many times. CDR3 region: CASSRTGAYEQYF. For the CDR3, the DNA is TGTGCCAGCAGCCGGACCGGGGCATACGAGCAGTACTTC. The chain couples TRBV7-2 to TRBJ2-7, with D perhaps TRBD1 or TRBD2 (5 bases each). V shed 5 bases and J shed 4 bases, with 12 bases lying between them. The germline V gene encodes CDR1 SGHTA and CDR2 FQGNSA. The CDR3 covers 13 residues.

The chain couples TRBV7-2 to TRBJ2-7; 8 positions agree with TRBD2. CDR3 length: 14 residues. V trimming: 0 bases; J trimming: 6 bases; junction bases outside the gene matches: 4. CDR1 and CDR2 (germline): SGHTA, FQGNSA. CDR3 bases: TGTGCCAGCAGCTTAGCGGCGGGAGGAAGCGAGCAGTACTTC. Its protein is CASSLAAGGSEQYF. Filled out from reference TRBV7-2 and TRBJ2-7, the complete variable domain reads GAGVSQSPSNKVTEKGKDVELRCDPISGHTALYWYRQSLGQGLEFLIYFQGNSAPDKSGLPSDRFSAERTGGSVSTLTIQRTQQEDSAVYLCASSLAAGGSEQYFGPGTRLTVT.

This clonotype was counted at least ten times. V gene TRBV11-2 combines with J gene TRBJ2-3; perhaps TRBD1 as D (6 bases). CDR3 length: 18 amino acids. Germline values: CDR1 SGHAT, CDR2 FQNNGV. The V end lost 3 bases, the J end lost 2 bases, and 21 bases lay between the germline ends. The CDR3 region has the DNA TGTGCCAGCAGCTTGGGGAGACTGGACAGACGACACACAGATACGCAGTATTTT. Translated, it gives CASSLGRLDRRHTDTQYF.

This clonotype occurred many times. This chain connects TRBV11-2 to TRBJ2-5; perhaps TRBD1 as D (6 bases). The V gene lost 5 bases and the J gene lost 5 bases, with 15 bases spanning the gap. Germline loops: CDR1 SGHAT, CDR2 FQNNGV. The CDR3 covers 14 residues. The CDR3 is CASSKPGDGETQYF. In nucleotides, the CDR3 is TGTGCCAGCAGCAAACCAGGGGATGGGGAGACCCAGTACTTC. The whole variable domain, filled in from reference TRBV11-2 and TRBJ2-5, reads EAGVAQSPRYKIIEKRQSVAFWCNPISGHATLYWYQQILGQGPKLLIQFQNNGVVDDSQLPKDRFSAERLKGVDSTLKIQPAKLEDSAVYLCASSKPGDGETQYFGPGTRLLVL.

The sample holds many counts of this clonotype. This chain joins TRBV7-9 and TRBJ1-2; no definite D call. V was clipped by 6 bases and J by 5 bases, with 22 bases between them. The CDR3 loop spans 16 amino acids. The germline V gene encodes CDR1 SEHNR and CDR2 FQNEAQ (reference sequence). The CDR3 nucleotides read TGTGCCAGCAGTGTCACGTTCAGCGGTGAGGAGTATGGCTACACCTTC. The encoded protein is CASSVTFSGEEYGYTF.

In its sample, this clonotype was seen many times. The chain's CDR3 is CASNAPPTGAATQYF. The CDR3 nucleotides read TGTGCCAGCAACGCCCCCCCGACAGGGGCGGCGACCCAGTACTTC. The J gene is TRBJ2-5, the V gene TRBV7-9, with 8 nucleotides matching TRBD1. The J segment lost 7 bases and the V segment lost 7 bases, leaving 14 bases of the junction unmatched. Germline V gives CDR1 SEHNR, CDR2 FQNEAQ (reference sequence). The CDR3 totals 15 residues.

This clonotype was seen repeatedly, ten times or more. This chain links TRBV7-6 with TRBJ2-1, with 10 positions matching TRBD2. The CDR3 totals 18 residues. J gave up 6 bases and V 4 bases, and 15 bases lay outside the gene matches. The germline gives CDR1 SGHVS, CDR2 FNYEAQ. The CDR3 nucleotides are TGTGCCAGCAGCTCCTGGGCAGCGGGAGGGTCGAAGGGCAATGAGCAGTTCTTC. Protein sequence: CASSSWAAGGSKGNEQFF.

This clonotype came up a few times. This chain joins TRBV5-1 and TRBJ1-6; weak D call: TRBD1 (6 bases). Trimming took off 6 bases at V and 0 bases at J, with 19 bases between the two ends. The CDR3 sequence is 18 residues long. From germline, CDR1 is SGHRS and CDR2 YFSETQ. CDR3 protein: CASKRQGGPSSYNSPLHF. As DNA, the CDR3 is TGCGCCAGCAAACGACAAGGGGGACCCTCCTCCTATAATTCACCCCTCCACTTT. Filled out from reference TRBV5-1 and TRBJ1-6, the complete variable domain reads KAGVTQTPRYLIKTRGQQVTLSCSPISGHRSVSWYQQTPGQGLQFLFEYFSETQRNKGNFPGRFSGRQFSNSRSEMNVSTLELGDSALYLCASKRQGGPSSYNSPLHFGNGTRLTVT.

J is TRBJ1-4 and V is TRBV7-8; D uncertain. Trimming removed 5 bases at V and 7 bases at J, with 8 bases between. The CDR3 covers 12 residues. CDR1 SGHVS and CDR2 FQNEAQ come from the germline V gene. The CDR3 coding sequence is TGTGCCAGCAGCCCCTGGGGTGAAAAACTGTTTTTT. Its translation: CASSPWGEKLFF.

This clonotype was recorded a few times. V gene TRBV19 combines with J gene TRBJ2-1; D remains unclear. Trimming left V 7 bases short and J 2 bases short, with 15 bases between. This CDR3 has 15 residues. Germline values: CDR1 LNHDA, CDR2 SQIVND (reference sequence). The CDR3: CASIPSRNAYNEQFF. CDR3 DNA sequence: TGTGCCAGTATCCCCAGCAGGAACGCCTACAATGAGCAGTTCTTC.

Many counts were recorded for this clonotype. The chain joins TRBV5-4 to TRBJ2-1; tentatively, D is TRBD1 (6 bases). This CDR3 contains 12 residues. The V gene lost 4 bases and the J gene lost 9 bases, with 11 bases spanning the gap. Germline V gene sequence: CDR1 SGHNT, CDR2 YYREEE (reference sequence). CDR3: CASSKDRLEQFF. For the CDR3, the DNA is TGTGCCAGCAGCAAGGACAGACTTGAGCAGTTCTTC.

This clonotype was seen repeatedly, ten times or more. The CDR3 DNA sequence: TGTGCCAGCAGTCCCAATCAGCCCCAGCATTTT. Translation: CASSPNQPQHF. The chain is built from TRBV28 and TRBJ1-5; no definite D call. This CDR3 spans 11 amino acids. Trimming removed 5 bases from V and 3 bases from J, with 2 bases in between. Looked up from germline, CDR1 is MDHEN and CDR2 is SYDVKM.

The rearrangement links TRBV6-2 or TRBV6-3 to TRBJ2-7, with D unresolved. Per the germline V gene, CDR1 is MNHEY and CDR2 is SVGEGT. The ends were cut back, 2 bases at V and 3 bases at J, with 5 bases in the middle. The CDR3 consists of 12 residues. DNA of the CDR3: TGTGCCAGCAGTTACCCTTACTACGAGCAGTACTTC. Translating it yields CASSYPYYEQYF.